The entry below gives a single TCR beta chain sequence along with its context. This CDR3 is 15 amino acids long. Germline-derived CDR1 and CDR2 are SNHLY and FYNNEI. The ends were cut back, 6 bases at V and 2 bases at J, with 17 bases in the middle. This sample is drawn from a study of shared clonotypes between healthy human individuals. Naive CD8 cells lacked CD45RO, underwent positive selection for CCR7 and left out terminally differentiated effector memory CD45RA+ cells. Every subset had its genomic DNA shared out evenly among several immunoSEQ plates. Sequencing used immunoSEQ multiplex PCR; TCRdb keeps in-frame clones, though not all of them. The table includes around 2,000,000 clones, roughly 91% detected once.

The sequencing sample was made of naive CD8+ T cells from PBMCs. The sequence was collected from a man aged 18 to 30 in good health. Some clones in this sample may be carry-over from other donors' samples. This chain uses TRBV2 with TRBJ2-7; D unclear. As DNA, the CDR3 is TGTGCCAGCAGGGAATACGACTTTACAACCTACGAGCAGTACTTC. Amino acid sequence: CASREYDFTTYEQYF.